This is a list of T cell receptor beta chains from one sample in a study of T-cell reconstitution after alpha-beta-depleted transplantation in children. TCRdb used MiXCR to reprocess the PCR reads, holding one entry per CDR3 protein. The profile shows around 93,000 distinct CDR3 sequences, roughly 7.7% of them singletons. Here the sequenced sample was PBMCs from the stem cell graft donor, taken from the stem cell graft. The receptors were gathered from a human donor who donated a stem cell graft to a child with congenital amegakaryocytic thrombocytopenia. CDR3s include the opening cysteine and the closing phenylalanine or tryptophan. For some rows the clone size is stated as once, few or many, or as a class when expanded; others skip it.

v_call,clone_size,j_call,cdr3_aa
TRBV18,many,TRBJ1-2,CASSPVTGRGEYGYTF
TRBV28,many,TRBJ2-3,CASSLYGRVGRESTDTQYF
TRBV6-1,few,TRBJ1-2,CASCAAWGGYTF
TRBV27,few,TRBJ1-5,CASRRTGSSNQPQHF
TRBV5-1,many,TRBJ2-5,CASSGGIGETQYF
TRBV12-5,-,TRBJ2-5,CASGLAETGNQETQYF
TRBV20-1,many,TRBJ2-7,CSALGERVSYEQYF
TRBV28,many,TRBJ2-3,CASSRDRVRADTQYF
TRBV3-1,many,TRBJ2-5,CASSPQSGQETQYF
TRBV20-1,many,TRBJ1-6,CSAREQGRPLHF
TRBV5-6,many,TRBJ2-1,CASSREWDSLIISYNEQFF
TRBV28,many,TRBJ1-2,CASSSPGFPYGYTF
TRBV4-2,many,TRBJ1-1,CASSQLGPGGEAFF
TRBV5-1,many,TRBJ2-2,CASSFATGRTGELFF
TRBV20-1,many,TRBJ2-1,CSAPRGTPWVDEQFF
TRBV5-1,many,TRBJ1-1,CASRWSGDTEAFF
TRBV20-1,many,TRBJ2-2,CSARDWTSGSPGELFF
TRBV20-1,many,TRBJ2-2,CSARSRGTNTGELFF